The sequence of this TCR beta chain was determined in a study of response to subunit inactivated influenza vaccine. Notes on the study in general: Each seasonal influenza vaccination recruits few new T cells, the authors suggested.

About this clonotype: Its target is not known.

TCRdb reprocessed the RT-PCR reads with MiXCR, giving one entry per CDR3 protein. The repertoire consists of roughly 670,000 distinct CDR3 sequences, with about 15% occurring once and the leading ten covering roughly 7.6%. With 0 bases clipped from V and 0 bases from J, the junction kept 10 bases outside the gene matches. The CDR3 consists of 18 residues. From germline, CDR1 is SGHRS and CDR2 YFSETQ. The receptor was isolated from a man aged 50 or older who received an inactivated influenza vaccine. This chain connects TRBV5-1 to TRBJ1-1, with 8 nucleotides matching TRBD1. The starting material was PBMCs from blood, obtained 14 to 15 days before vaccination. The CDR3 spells CASSLGQGRSRLNTEAFF. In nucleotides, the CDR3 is TGCGCCAGCAGCTTGGGACAGGGGCGCTCTCGACTGAACACTGAAGCTTTCTTT. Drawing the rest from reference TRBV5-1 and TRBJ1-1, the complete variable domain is KAGVTQTPRYLIKTRGQQVTLSCSPISGHRSVSWYQQTPGQGLQFLFEYFSETQRNKGNFPGRFSGRQFSNSRSEMNVSTLELGDSALYLCASSLGQGRSRLNTEAFFGQGTRLTVV.